The 28 T cell receptor beta chains below were found in one sample sequenced in a study of control samples from healthy donors and cancer patients. Libraries were prepared by immunoSEQ multiplex PCR; TCRdb keeps only in-frame clonotypes and omits some of them. This table has approximately 84,000 clones, roughly 82% appearing once. The sequenced material came from blood. The receptors come from a woman in her sixties or seventies in good health.

In its sample, this clone was seen a few times. The V gene is TRBV2, the J gene TRBJ1-3; perhaps TRBD1 as D (5 bases). This CDR3 is built from 14 residues. Germline V gives CDR1 SNHLY, CDR2 FYNNEI. V lost 4 bases and J lost 4, with 11 bases in between. Here the CDR3 reads CASSGRGAGNTIYF. For the CDR3, the DNA is TGTGCCAGCAGTGGTAGGGGCGCCGGAAACACCATATATTTT.

To note about this clone: The sample has other DNA sequences that encode this CDR3 too. In nucleotides, the CDR3 is TGCGCCAGCAGCTTGGTGCTAGCGGGAGGGGGTAATGAGCAGTTCTTC. Its protein is CASSLVLAGGGNEQFF. V gene TRBV5-1 combines with J gene TRBJ2-1; TRBD2 agrees at 12 bases. Germline CDR1 and CDR2: SGHRS and YFSETQ. V shed 0 bases, J shed 7 bases, and the junction held 5 bases outside the gene matches. The CDR3 extends over 16 amino acids.

This chain connects TRBV28 to TRBJ2-1; no clear D gene. The V and J ends lost 1 base and 5 bases respectively, with 9 bases between them. The CDR3 is 14 amino acids. Germline V gene sequence: CDR1 MDHEN, CDR2 SYDVKM. The CDR3 DNA reads as TGTGCCAGCAGTTTATCCCCGCCAAACAATGAGCAGTTCTTC. It yields the protein CASSLSPPNNEQFF. Full variable domain (remainder filled in from reference TRBV28 and TRBJ2-1): DVKVTQSSRYLVKRTGEKVFLECVQDMDHENMFWYRQDPGLGLRLIYFSYDVKMKEKGDIPEGYSVSREKKERFSLILESASTNQTSMYLCASSLSPPNNEQFFGPGTRLTVL.

The chain couples TRBV27 to TRBJ2-1; 9 nucleotides agree with TRBD2. Germline CDR1 reads MNHEY; CDR2 reads SMNVEV (reference sequence). Trimming removed 5 bases from V and 7 bases from J; junction bases left unmatched: 9. The CDR3 spans 15 residues. The CDR3 loop reads CASSQRGGASNEQFF. For the CDR3, the DNA is TGTGCCAGCAGTCAACGCGGGGGGGCCTCAAATGAGCAGTTCTTC.

The CDR3 coding sequence is TGTGCCAGCAGCCTAAAGCGGGGGACTATATCGAACCAAGAGACCCAGTACTTC. Translation gives CASSLKRGTISNQETQYF. The rearrangement uses TRBV14 and TRBJ2-5, with 8 bases fitting TRBD2. J gave up 0 bases and V 4 bases, and 13 bases lay outside the gene matches. The CDR3 contains 18 residues. CDR1 is SGHDN and CDR2 is FVKESK in the germline V gene.

In its sample, this clone was seen a few times. The chain is built from TRBV6-2 or TRBV6-3 and TRBJ1-3, with D perhaps TRBD1 (6 bases). V was clipped by 2 bases and J by 2 bases, with 10 bases between them. The CDR3 totals 15 residues. Germline V gene data show CDR1 as MNHEY and CDR2 as SVGEGT. This CDR3 reads CASSYLGGAGNTIYF. CDR3 sequence (DNA): TGTGCCAGCAGTTACCTGGGGGGCGCTGGAAACACCATATATTTT.

In its sample, this clone was seen a few times. The V call is TRBV28, the J call TRBJ2-7, with TRBD1 as a possible D gene (5 bases). Trimming left V 10 bases short and J 3 bases short, with 16 bases between. The CDR3 extends over 13 amino acids. Germline CDR1 MDHEN, CDR2 SYDVKM. The CDR3 loop reads CATRALTFYEQYF. CDR3 DNA: TGTGCCACCAGGGCTTTGACTTTCTACGAGCAGTACTTC.

The rearrangement joins TRBV5-1 to TRBJ1-4, with D possibly TRBD1 on 5 matching bases. V gave up 0 bases and J gave up 4 bases, with 10 bases separating them. The CDR3 spans 15 residues. Germline V gene lookup returns CDR1 SGHRS and CDR2 YFSETQ. The CDR3 here is CASSLGGANNEKLFF. In nucleotides, the CDR3 is TGCGCCAGCAGCTTGGGTGGGGCGAATAATGAAAAACTGTTTTTT.

V gene TRBV11-2 combines with J gene TRBJ2-1; D may be TRBD2 (6 bases). The germline CDR1 and CDR2 sequences are SGHAT and FQNNGV. V was shortened by 3 bases and J by 9 bases, with 15 bases between the two germline ends. There are 14 residues in the CDR3. CDR3 region: CASSLGREVGEQFF. The CDR3 bases are TGTGCCAGCAGCTTGGGGCGGGAAGTTGGTGAGCAGTTCTTC.

The sample holds one count of this clone. The genes are TRBV7-2 and TRBJ2-2; 11 nucleotides align to TRBD2. The V and J ends lost 6 bases and 2 bases, in that order; junction bases with no gene match: 2. The CDR3 has 15 amino acids. Germline V lookup: CDR1 SGHTA, CDR2 FQGNSA. CDR3 coding DNA: TGTGCCAGCAGGGGGACTAGCGGTAACACCGGGGAGCTGTTTTTT. This translates into CASRGTSGNTGELFF.

This rearrangement joins TRBV28 to TRBJ1-1, with 10 bases matching TRBD1. Germline V CDR1 and CDR2: MDHEN, SYDVKM. With 6 bases clipped from V and 1 base from J, the junction kept 5 bases outside the gene matches. There are 15 residues in the CDR3. The CDR3 loop reads CASRTGGLKNTEAFF. CDR3 nucleotide sequence: TGTGCCAGCAGGACAGGGGGCTTAAAGAACACTGAAGCTTTCTTT.

The genes are TRBV7-2 and TRBJ2-1, with 11 bases identical to TRBD2. Germline values: CDR1 SGHTA, CDR2 FQGNSA. The V segment lost 2 bases and the J segment 15 bases; nucleotides outside the gene matches: 6. The CDR3 contains 13 residues. CDR3: CASSLSTSGTSFF. In DNA form, the CDR3 reads TGTGCCAGCAGCTTATCGACTAGCGGGACTTCGTTCTTC.

The rearrangement links TRBV19 to TRBJ1-1, with a tentative D call TRBD1 (6 bases). Trimming removed 3 bases at V and 0 bases at J, with 11 bases between. CDR3 length equals 15 residues. Germline CDR1 LNHDA, CDR2 SQIVND (reference sequence). CDR3 nucleotide sequence: TGTGCCAGTAGTATCCCCGGACAGATGAACACTGAAGCTTTCTTT. Encoded protein: CASSIPGQMNTEAFF.

The chain links TRBV2 to TRBJ1-2; TRBD1 is a possible D gene (5 bases). CDR3 length: 13 residues. CDR1 and CDR2 from the germline V gene are SNHLY and FYNNEI. The V end lost 8 bases, the J end lost 7 bases, and 17 bases lay between the germline ends. CDR3 sequence reads: CASLGQGASGYTF. The CDR3 bases are TGTGCCAGCCTCGGACAAGGTGCGAGTGGCTACACCTTC.

The chain is built from TRBV2 and TRBJ1-2, with D tentatively TRBD1 (5 bases). V lost 7 bases and J lost 8, with 17 bases in between. Looked up from germline, CDR1 is SNHLY and CDR2 is FYNNEI. CDR3 size: 13 residues. The CDR3 DNA follows: TGTGCCAGCACCATCGGGACTTCAGGGGGCTACACCTTC. Amino acid sequence: CASTIGTSGGYTF.

The chain uses TRBV6-5 and TRBJ1-1; D call uncertain. There are 14 residues in the CDR3. In germline, CDR1 is MNHEY, CDR2 SVGAGI. The ends were cut back, 6 bases at V and 1 base at J, with 12 bases in the middle. CDR3 loop: CASSLPLGNTEAFF. For the CDR3, the DNA is TGTGCCAGCAGCCTCCCTTTAGGGAACACTGAAGCTTTCTTT.

This chain's CDR3 is CASSIPGEAHF. The CDR3 DNA reads TGTGCCAGTAGTATACCCGGGGAAGCGCATTTT. The chain carries TRBV19 and TRBJ1-5; D gene uncertain. There are 11 residues in the CDR3. CDR1 is LNHDA and CDR2 is SQIVND in the germline V gene (reference sequence). The V end lost 2 bases, the J end lost 15 bases, and 11 bases lay between the germline ends.

The chain combines TRBV7-2 with TRBJ2-2; D is possibly TRBD2 (5 bases). The CDR3 totals 14 residues. V dropped 8 bases and J dropped 3 bases, with 13 bases sitting between them. Germline assignment: CDR1 SGHTA and CDR2 FQGNSA. The CDR3 reads CASRTSGDTGELFF. The CDR3, as DNA: TGTGCCAGCCGGACCTCCGGGGACACCGGGGAGCTGTTTTTT.

This clone was found a few times. The rearrangement links TRBV2 to TRBJ2-2; no clear D. The germline V gene encodes CDR1 SNHLY and CDR2 FYNNEI. V gave up 6 bases and J gave up 4 bases, with 6 bases separating them. CDR3 length: 12 residues. For the CDR3, the DNA is TGTGCCAGCAGCCTGATCACCGGGGAGCTGTTTTTT. As protein: CASSLITGELFF.

This rearrangement joins TRBV5-5 to TRBJ1-6; TRBD1 might be the D (5 bases). CDR3 length: 17 amino acids. Germline V CDR1 and CDR2: SGHKS, YYEKEE (reference sequence). V lost 1 base and J lost 7, with 18 bases in between. The CDR3 region has the DNA TGTGCCAGCAGCTTGCAATTGAGGGGCATGGAAAATTCACCCCTCCACTTT. Translation gives CASSLQLRGMENSPLHF. Full variable domain (missing parts from reference TRBV5-5 and TRBJ1-6): DAGVTQSPTHLIKTRGQQVTLRCSPISGHKSVSWYQQVLGQGPQFIFQYYEKEERGRGNFPDRFSARQFPNYSSELNVNALLLGDSALYLCASSLQLRGMENSPLHFGNGTRLTVT.

The chain links TRBV29-1 to TRBJ1-5; weak D call: TRBD1 (5 bases). The length of the CDR3 is 14 residues. V lost 7 bases and J 0 bases, leaving 13 bases between the germline ends. CDR1 and CDR2 from the germline V gene are SQVTM and ANQGSEA. The CDR3 region is CSGGSTDSNQPQHF. The CDR3 DNA is TGCAGCGGTGGATCGACAGATAGCAATCAGCCCCAGCATTTT.

This clone is a singleton in its sample. J is TRBJ2-1 and V is TRBV5-1; TRBD2 agrees at 8 bases. V dropped 0 bases and J dropped 5; count of bases not matched to a gene: 7. The CDR3 totals 16 residues. Germline CDR1 reads SGHRS; CDR2 reads YFSETQ. The CDR3 loop reads CASSLVAGGANNEQFF. The CDR3 bases are TGCGCCAGCAGCTTGGTTGCCGGGGGGGCCAACAATGAGCAGTTCTTC.

The chain combines TRBV7-9 with TRBJ2-5; D may be TRBD1 or TRBD2 (5 bases each). With 8 bases removed from V and 2 bases from J, the gap between germline ends came to 12 bases. CDR1 is SEHNR, CDR2 FQNEAQ, per germline (reference sequence). The CDR3 totals 13 residues. Here the CDR3 reads CASAGRGQETQYF. The CDR3 nucleotides are TGTGCCAGCGCAGGGAGAGGTCAAGAGACCCAGTACTTC.

J is TRBJ1-1 and V is TRBV19; D not certain. The CDR3 spans 11 residues. Germline assignment: CDR1 LNHDA and CDR2 SQIVND (reference sequence). The ends were cut back, 5 bases at V and 7 bases at J, with 8 bases in the middle. The CDR3 is CASSLLGEAFF. The CDR3 DNA is TGTGCCAGTAGTCTCCTCGGTGAAGCTTTCTTT.

The CDR3 here is CASSPLLGNTEAFF. CDR3 nucleotide sequence: TGTGCCAGCAGCCCCCTTCTGGGGAACACTGAAGCTTTCTTT. The chain uses TRBV7-9 and TRBJ1-1; D gene ambiguous. Trimming took 5 bases from V and 1 from J, leaving 11 bases between them. The CDR3 loop spans 14 amino acids. In germline, CDR1 is SEHNR, CDR2 FQNEAQ (reference sequence).

The J gene is TRBJ2-1, the V gene TRBV5-6; D uncertain. CDR3 length equals 12 residues. V was pared by 2 bases and J by 7 bases, with 7 bases between. Germline CDR1 reads SGHDT; CDR2 reads YYEEEE. The CDR3 sequence is CASSFFGNEQFF. CDR3 bases: TGTGCCAGCAGCTTCTTCGGAAATGAGCAGTTCTTC.

The rearrangement uses TRBV3-1 (or the pseudogene TRBV3-2) and TRBJ1-4, with D unresolved. The CDR3 consists of 12 residues. Germline-derived CDR1 and CDR2 are LGHDT and YNNKEL (reference sequence). Between the trimmed V and J ends, which lost 8 bases and 6 bases, there was a span of 10 bases. This CDR3 reads CASGQPDEKLFF. CDR3 DNA: TGTGCCAGCGGGCAGCCAGATGAAAAACTGTTTTTT.

J is TRBJ2-1 and V is TRBV6-6; D might be TRBD1 or TRBD2, each matching 5 bases. CDR3 length: 15 residues. Germline V gene lookup returns CDR1 MNHNY and CDR2 SVGAGI (reference sequence). V was pared by 0 bases and J by 6 bases, with 12 bases between. CDR3 loop: CASSYSITGPNEQFF. The CDR3 coding sequence is TGTGCCAGCAGTTACTCGATTACGGGGCCCAATGAGCAGTTCTTC.